This TCR beta chain was sequenced during a study of OX40 agonist ivuxolimab in advanced cancers. The wider study: Treatment of patients was with ivuxolimab, an agonistic anti-OX40 (CD134) antibody. Dose-escalation patients had hepatocellular carcinoma, melanoma, renal cell or head and neck cancer.

To note about this clone: No antigen is known for it.

The CDR3 is made up of 13 amino acids. V was cut by 3 bases and J by 5 bases, with 10 bases left in between. Germline CDR1 SEHNR, CDR2 FQNEAQ (reference sequence). Study-level points and caveats: Some patients without response likewise showed low normalized clonal expansion.

The cohort excluded patients with autoimmune disease history or systemic immunosuppression. The repertoire was sequenced with immunoSEQ multiplex PCR; TCRdb's copy has only in-frame clones and lacks some. The sample gives roughly 40,000 clones, roughly 88% of which show up once; roughly 18% is in the top ten. The sequence derives from an adult with an advanced solid tumor such as melanoma, head and neck, liver or kidney cancer. The rearrangement joins TRBV7-9 to TRBJ1-2; D might be TRBD1 (5 bases). The source was CD4+ or CD8+ T cells sorted from blood, collected in a trial of the OX40 agonist ivuxolimab. The CDR3 sequence is CASSLGGTYGYTF. In nucleotides, the CDR3 is TGTGCCAGCAGCTTGGGAGGGACTTATGGCTACACCTTC.